A single sample is the source of the 4 T cell receptor beta chains below, sequenced in a study of T cell repertoires in cytomegalovirus infection. TCRdb reprocessed the reads with MiXCR, giving one entry per CDR3 protein. Of 800,000 to 950,000 distinct CDR3 sequences in the sample, around a third were seen once. Their antigens remain unidentified. The material was cultured CD8+ T cells from PBMCs, obtained from culture after CMV antigen stimulation. These receptors were collected from a human donor in good health (CMV status not recorded). Some clones in this sample may be carry-over from other donors' samples.

The genes are TRBV7-4 and TRBJ1-1; D unclear. The germline gives CDR1 SGHVT, CDR2 SQSDAQ. The V end lost 5 bases, the J end lost 7 bases, and 11 bases lay between the germline ends. The CDR3 runs to 12 residues. CDR3: CASSQDSLEAFF. The CDR3 nucleotides are TGTGCCAGCAGCCAAGACTCTCTTGAAGCTTTCTTT. Variable domain in full (rest from reference TRBV7-4 and TRBJ1-1): GAGVSQSPRYKVAKRGRDVALRCDSISGHVTLYWYRQTLGQGSEVLTYSQSDAQRDKSGRPSGRFSAERPERSVSTLKIQRTEQGDSAVYLCASSQDSLEAFFGQGTRLTVV.

Only a few counts were recorded for this clonotype. V and J are TRBV10-3 and TRBJ1-2; 9 bases align to TRBD1. V gave up 4 bases and J gave up 6 bases; unmatched junction bases: 15. This CDR3 spans 17 amino acids. Germline V gene lookup returns CDR1 ENHRY and CDR2 SYGVKD. The CDR3 DNA reads as TGTGCCATCAGTGCCCCCGGGACAGGGAATATTCCCGATGGCTACACCTTC. It is translated as CAISAPGTGNIPDGYTF.

The gene calls are TRBV27 and TRBJ2-3; D may be TRBD2 (5 bases). This CDR3 is built from 15 residues. The germline gives CDR1 MNHEY, CDR2 SMNVEV (reference sequence). V was trimmed by 2 bases and J by 3 bases, leaving 12 bases between them. The CDR3 coding sequence is TGTGCCAGCAGTTTAAACTTAGCGCCAACAGATACGCAGTATTTT. Translation gives CASSLNLAPTDTQYF.

This clonotype was counted a few times. The chain employs TRBV6-6 and TRBJ1-5; TRBD1 is a possible D gene (5 bases). The CDR3 extends over 21 amino acids. V was pared by 2 bases and J by 6 bases, with 32 bases between. Germline lookup yields CDR1 MNHNY and CDR2 SVGAGI (reference sequence). CDR3 coding DNA: TGTGCCAGCAGTTACAGGGGAAGGGGCCGAAATTCCCCCAAATTTGGTCAGCCCCAGCATTTT. It is translated as CASSYRGRGRNSPKFGQPQHF.